This T cell receptor beta chain derives from a study of CD8+CD57+ T cells in acquired aplastic anemia listed by TCRdb under 2018. Context from the whole study: DNA extracted from sorted CD4+ and CD8+ cells had a mean of roughly 3.4 ug, with a range of about 0.19 to 27.4 ug. Mean read counts for healthy donor samples were some 10 million for CD4+ cells and 11.0 million for CD8+ cells. General conclusions and limits of the study: Roughly 30 CD8+ CDR3 sequences were shared between patients and controls but appeared highly expressed in patients and within their immunodominant clones. Patients and healthy controls showed no significant difference in CD8+ Simpson's diversity (P=0.060).

The count of this clonotype is one. Its cognate antigen has yet to be identified. The record has no base qualities; no much larger clone is one base away. One read alone lends weak support. Genomic DNA served as template for TCR beta VDJ combination and CDR3 sequence profiling. An Illumina HiSeq 2000 was the platform used for TCR repertoire sequencing. Regarding the original processing steps: TRBV/TRBJ rearrangement plots, CDR3 size and DJ length profiles, and Simpson's diversity index were used to assess repertoires. The most abundant DNA sequence in the deep sequencing data was defined as the immunodominant clone. CDR3 amino acid sequences were screened for sharing across subjects and compared with published repertoires and the VDJdb database. TCRdb handled the public reads itself, with Q25 trimming in fastp and clone calling in MiXCR, and kept productive beta chains. Records with the same CDR3 protein are collapsed into one entry carrying the most frequent genes and DNA. V and J calls and clone size were set by TCRdb, not the authors. The sample contains 200,000 to 250,000 distinct CDR3 sequences, over 60% of them found a single time. The biggest ten clones account for approximately 32% of the sample.

From the cysteine through the phenylalanine, the CDR3 covers 13 amino acids. Kept here is only the CDR3 DNA, which spans 39 bases and is read in frame from base 1. According to the germline V gene, CDR1 reads LGHNA and CDR2 reads YNFKEQ. V is clipped by 6 bases and J by 6 bases, and the sequence between their germline boundaries is 15 bases long. In this study, sorted CD4+ and CD8+ T cells from the blood of healthy subjects and of severe aplastic anemia patients had their TCR repertoires deep-sequenced. Ficoll-Paque density gradient centrifugation was used to isolate peripheral blood mononuclear cells. CD4+ and CD8+ T cells were sorted by FACS or magnetic beads before DNA extraction.

The TCR was taken from a human donor in good health. The sequencing sample was made of sorted CD4+, CD8+, or CD8+CD57+ T cells (not recorded which) from PBMCs. The chain employs TRBV4-2 and TRBJ2-7, and perhaps TRBD1 as D gene, on 5 matching bases. The DNA reads as follows: TGTGCCAGCAGGCCCTCTGGGGCAGGCGAGCAGTACTTC. It specifies CASRPSGAGEQYF.